The text below deals with one T cell receptor (beta chain). The antigen is not known. Total RNA was taken from about 140,000 sorted CD8+ T cells, in duplicate, per subset. Generation of TCR beta libraries used UMI-labeled 5' RACE. TCRdb derives one entry per CDR3 protein from the 5' RACE reads, leaving out DNA. This sample contains roughly 3,700 distinct CDR3 sequences. This record comes from a study of human CD8 memory T cell subsets. Overall study results and limits: Diversity, per Chao1 estimates, appeared greater in stem-like memory T cells than in precursor exhausted T cells. Stem-like memory T cell repertoires barely overlapped those of precursor exhausted T cells.

CDR1 is MRHNA and CDR2 is SNTAGT in the germline V gene. The CDR3 length is 14 residues. The V gene is TRBV6-4, the J gene TRBJ2-7; checking the TCRdb D call of TRBD2 is not possible without DNA. This TCR was sampled from a human donor in good health. Sequences were obtained from CD8+ effector memory T cells (TEM) sorted from PBMCs. Subset reported: effector memory CD8 T cells, CCR7- CD45RO+ CD95+. This CDR3 is CASSEEAGSYEQYF.